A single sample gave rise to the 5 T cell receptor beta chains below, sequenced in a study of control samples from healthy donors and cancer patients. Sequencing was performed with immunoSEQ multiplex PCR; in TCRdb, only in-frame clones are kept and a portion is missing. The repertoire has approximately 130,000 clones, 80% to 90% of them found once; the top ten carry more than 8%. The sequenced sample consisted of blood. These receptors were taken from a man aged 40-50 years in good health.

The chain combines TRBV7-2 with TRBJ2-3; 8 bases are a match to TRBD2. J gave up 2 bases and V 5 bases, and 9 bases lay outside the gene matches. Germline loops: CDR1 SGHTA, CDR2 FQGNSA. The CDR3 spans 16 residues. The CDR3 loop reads CASSHRAGGPTDTQYF. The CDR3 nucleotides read TGTGCCAGCAGCCACCGGGCGGGGGGCCCCACAGATACGCAGTATTTT.

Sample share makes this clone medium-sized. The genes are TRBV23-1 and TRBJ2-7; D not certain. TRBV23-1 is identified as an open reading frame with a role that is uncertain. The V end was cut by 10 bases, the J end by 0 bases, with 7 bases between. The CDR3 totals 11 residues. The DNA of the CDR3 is TGCGCCACTTGGAGCTCCTACGAGCAGTACTTC. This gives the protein CATWSSYEQYF.

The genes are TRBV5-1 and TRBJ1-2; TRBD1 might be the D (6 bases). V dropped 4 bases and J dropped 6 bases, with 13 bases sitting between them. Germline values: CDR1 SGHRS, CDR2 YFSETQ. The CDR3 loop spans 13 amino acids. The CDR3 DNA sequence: TGCGCCAGCAGCCGGGGGCAGGGGAATGGCTACACCTTC. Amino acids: CASSRGQGNGYTF.

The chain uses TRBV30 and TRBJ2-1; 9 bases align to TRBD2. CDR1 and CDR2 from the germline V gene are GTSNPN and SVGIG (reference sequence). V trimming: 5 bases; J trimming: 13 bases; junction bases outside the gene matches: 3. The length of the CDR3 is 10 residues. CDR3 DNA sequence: TGTGCCTGGGAGCGGGGGGCCCAGTTCTTC. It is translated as CAWERGAQFF. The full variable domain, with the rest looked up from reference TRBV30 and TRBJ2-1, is SQTIHQWPATLVQPVGSPLSLECTVEGTSNPNLYWYRQAAGRGLQLLFYSVGIGQISSEVPQNLSASRPQDRQFILSSKKLLLSDSGFYLCAWERGAQFFGPGTRLTVL.

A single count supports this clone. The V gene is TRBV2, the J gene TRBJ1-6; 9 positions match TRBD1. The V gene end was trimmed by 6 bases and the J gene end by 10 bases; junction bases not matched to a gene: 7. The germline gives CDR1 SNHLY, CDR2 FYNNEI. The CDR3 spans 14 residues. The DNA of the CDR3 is TGTGCCAGCAGAGGACAGGGGAAAGGATCACCCCTCCACTTT. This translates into CASRGQGKGSPLHF.